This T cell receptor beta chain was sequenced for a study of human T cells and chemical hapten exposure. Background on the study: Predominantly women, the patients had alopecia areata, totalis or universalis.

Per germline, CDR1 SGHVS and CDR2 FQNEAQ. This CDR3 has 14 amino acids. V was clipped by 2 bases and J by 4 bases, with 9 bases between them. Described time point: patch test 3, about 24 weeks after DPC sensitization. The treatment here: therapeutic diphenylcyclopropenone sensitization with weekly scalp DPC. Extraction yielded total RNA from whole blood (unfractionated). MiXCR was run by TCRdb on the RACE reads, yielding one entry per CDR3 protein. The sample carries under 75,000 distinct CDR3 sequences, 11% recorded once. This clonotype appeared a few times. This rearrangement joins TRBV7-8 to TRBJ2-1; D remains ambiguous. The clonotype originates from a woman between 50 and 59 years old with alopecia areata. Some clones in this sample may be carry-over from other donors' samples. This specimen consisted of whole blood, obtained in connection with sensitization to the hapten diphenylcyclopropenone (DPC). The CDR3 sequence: CASSLLLMYNEQFF. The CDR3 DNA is TGTGCCAGCAGCTTATTACTAATGTACAATGAGCAGTTCTTC.